These T cell receptor beta chains were read from a single sample in a study of CD8 T cells in Susac syndrome. TCRdb ran MiXCR on the immunoSEQ multiplex PCR reads and lists one entry per CDR3 protein. The sample shows roughly 150,000 distinct CDR3 sequences, 95% of them seen only once. Material: CD4+ T cells from PBMCs. The source is a human donor with Susac syndrome. Each CDR3 is given with its conserved first and last residue. Fields, in order: V gene, J gene, clone size, D gene, CDR3 protein, CDR3 DNA. A D gene is named only where the DNA matches it firmly. The size of a clone is reported for some rows only, either as once, few or many, or as a class for expanded clones.

v_gene: TRBV5-1
j_gene: TRBJ2-5
abundance: .
d_gene: .
CDR3aa: CASSSYEETQYF
CDR3nt: TGCGCCAGCAGCTCCTATGAAGAGACCCAGTACTTC

v_gene: TRBV20-1
j_gene: TRBJ2-7
abundance: .
d_gene: TRBD2
CDR3aa: CSAGSGTSGTYEQYF
CDR3nt: TGCAGTGCTGGATCCGGGACTAGCGGGACCTACGAGCAGTACTTC

v_gene: TRBV7-3
j_gene: TRBJ2-3
abundance: .
d_gene: TRBD2
CDR3aa: CASSPSLAGPRDTQYF
CDR3nt: TGTGCCAGCAGCCCCTCTCTAGCGGGGCCCCGAGATACGCAGTATTTT

v_gene: TRBV7-2
j_gene: TRBJ2-3
abundance: .
d_gene: .
CDR3aa: CASSLEDRSDTQYF
CDR3nt: TGTGCCAGCAGCTTAGAGGATAGATCAGATACGCAGTATTTT

v_gene: TRBV29-1
j_gene: TRBJ2-5
abundance: .
d_gene: TRBD1
CDR3aa: CSVERSTGLETQYF
CDR3nt: TGCAGCGTCGAGAGATCGACAGGGTTAGAGACCCAGTACTTC

v_gene: TRBV5-1
j_gene: TRBJ2-5
abundance: .
d_gene: .
CDR3aa: CASSLARTTGRGETQYF
CDR3nt: TGCGCCAGCAGCTTGGCCAGAACGACCGGAAGGGGAGAGACCCAGTACTTC

v_gene: TRBV3-1
j_gene: TRBJ2-7
abundance: .
d_gene: .
CDR3aa: CASSPMGLEAYEQYF
CDR3nt: TGTGCCAGCAGCCCCATGGGGCTGGAGGCCTACGAGCAGTACTTC

v_gene: TRBV4-3
j_gene: TRBJ2-5
abundance: once
d_gene: .
CDR3aa: CASSLRTGSGETQYF
CDR3nt: TGCGCCAGCAGCCTACGAACCGGGAGCGGAGAGACCCAGTACTTC

v_gene: TRBV7-7
j_gene: TRBJ2-5
abundance: .
d_gene: .
CDR3aa: CASSREIRGLGTQYF
CDR3nt: TGTGCCAGCAGCAGAGAAATACGGGGGTTGGGGACCCAGTACTTC

v_gene: TRBV29-1
j_gene: TRBJ2-1
abundance: .
d_gene: .
CDR3aa: CSVARTASSYNEQFF
CDR3nt: TGCAGCGTTGCGCGGACAGCCTCCTCCTACAATGAGCAGTTCTTC

v_gene: TRBV19
j_gene: TRBJ2-7
abundance: .
d_gene: .
CDR3aa: CASSASGSTYEQYF
CDR3nt: TGTGCCAGTAGTGCCTCGGGAAGCACTTACGAGCAGTACTTC